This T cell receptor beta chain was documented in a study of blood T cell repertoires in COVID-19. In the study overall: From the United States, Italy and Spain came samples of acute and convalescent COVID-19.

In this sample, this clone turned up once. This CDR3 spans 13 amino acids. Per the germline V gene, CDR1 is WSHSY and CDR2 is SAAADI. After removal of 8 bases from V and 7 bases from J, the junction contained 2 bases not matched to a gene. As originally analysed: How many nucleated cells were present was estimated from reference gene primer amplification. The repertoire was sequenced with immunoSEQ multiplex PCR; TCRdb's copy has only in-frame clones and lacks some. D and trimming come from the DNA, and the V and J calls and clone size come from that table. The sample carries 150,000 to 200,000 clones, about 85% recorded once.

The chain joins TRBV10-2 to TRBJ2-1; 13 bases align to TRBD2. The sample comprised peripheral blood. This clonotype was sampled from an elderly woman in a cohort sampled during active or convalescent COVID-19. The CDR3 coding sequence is TGCGCCAGCGGACTAGCGGGGGCTAATGAGCAGTTCTTC. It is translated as CASGLAGANEQFF.